A single sample gave rise to the 3 T cell receptor beta chains below, sequenced in a study of beta chain features in type 1 diabetes. Findings and limits, study-wide: Within each of all four CD4+ subsets, Type 1 diabetes patients had TCRB CDR3s that were moderately but significantly shorter.

No antigen is known for these receptors. The sequenced template was cDNA made from the entire isolated RNA. Clones were sequenced by immunoSEQ multiplex PCR, and TCRdb holds only the in-frame ones, with some missing. This sample has 630,000 or so clones, with around 15% found just once. Sequencing was performed on naive CD4+ T cells from blood. These receptors came from a man younger than 35 with type 1 diabetes.

The chain recombines TRBV4-1 with TRBJ2-7; D unresolved. V was pared by 3 bases and J by 2 bases, with 17 bases between. The CDR3 is 16 amino acids. CDR1 and CDR2 (germline): MGHRA, YSYEKL. CDR3 nucleotide sequence: TGCGCCAGCAGCCATCTTGTCAGTACCCCGACCTACGAGCAGTACTTC. Amino acids: CASSHLVSTPTYEQYF.

The chain uses TRBV6-5 and TRBJ2-7; D is possibly TRBD1 (6 bases). The CDR3 is 14 residues long. Germline CDR1 reads MNHEY; CDR2 reads SVGAGI. V lost 3 bases, J lost 2 bases, and 11 bases lay in between. The CDR3 loop reads CASSYNTGTYEQYF. The CDR3 nucleotides read TGTGCCAGCAGTTATAACACAGGGACCTACGAGCAGTACTTC.

This clone was seen a handful of times. The chain is built from TRBV28 and TRBJ2-3, with D maybe TRBD2 (6 bases). Germline-derived CDR1 and CDR2 are MDHEN and SYDVKM. This CDR3 is 14 amino acids long. Trimming stripped 6 bases from V and 4 bases from J, with 14 bases between. Written as DNA, the CDR3 is TGTGCCAGCAGCTCCGGGACTCTCGCAGATACGCAGTATTTT. Protein: CASSSGTLADTQYF.